The 20 T cell receptor beta chains below all came from one sample that was sequenced in a study of CD8 T cells in ankylosing spondylitis. TCRdb itself ran the 5' RACE reads through MiXCR, one entry per CDR3 protein. The sample records some 250,000 distinct CDR3 sequences, approximately 9% being singletons. The source material was blood, either unsorted or a sorted T cell fraction (not recorded which). These receptors all come from a male donor with ankylosing spondylitis or in good health (not recorded which).

This clonotype was seen more than once but under ten times. The chain recombines TRBV2 with TRBJ1-2; D possibly corresponds to TRBD1 (6 bases). Between the trimmed V and J ends, which lost 4 bases and 0 bases, there was a span of 9 bases. The germline CDR1 and CDR2 sequences are SNHLY and FYNNEI. The CDR3 has 14 amino acids. The CDR3 DNA follows: TGTGCCAGCAGTGGGTACAGGGCTAACTATGGCTACACCTTC. Its protein product is CASSGYRANYGYTF.

There are a few counts of this clonotype. The gene calls are TRBV12-3 or TRBV12-4 and TRBJ2-3, with D uncertain. The V end was cut by 3 bases, the J end by 6 bases, with 16 bases between. This CDR3 has 15 residues. The CDR3 DNA reads as TGTGCCAGCAGTTTCCCTAAGCTCCCACGGGATACGCAGTATTTT. This sequence encodes CASSFPKLPRDTQYF.

This clonotype was detected ten times or more. The genes are TRBV3-2 and TRBJ2-6; the table's D call, TRBD1, was not checked against the DNA. TRBV3-2 is shown as a pseudogene. This CDR3 has 22 residues. The CDR3 loop is CASSQRGQDRGKDSSGANVLTF. The CDR3 DNA follows: TGTGCCAGCAGCCAACGAGGCCAGGACAGGGGTAAGGACAGCTCTGGGGCCAACGTCCTGACTTTC.

This clonotype was detected ten times or more. The chain is built from TRBV20-1 and TRBJ2-1; 8 bases match TRBD1. The germline V gene encodes CDR1 DFQATT and CDR2 SNEGSKA (reference sequence). The length of the CDR3 is 13 residues. Losses at the gene ends were 5 bases for V and 4 bases for J; bases not matched to a gene: 4. For the CDR3, the DNA is TGCAGTGCTGGGACAGGACCTTACAATGAGCAGTTCTTC. It codes for CSAGTGPYNEQFF.

The chain couples TRBV11-1 to TRBJ2-1, with TRBD2 identical over 11 bases. With V trimmed by 1 base and J by 3 bases, 8 bases remained unmatched. The CDR3 has 18 amino acids. Germline V CDR1 and CDR2: SGHAT, FQDESV (reference sequence). In DNA, the CDR3 is TGTGCCAGCAGCTTAGATATCCCGACTAGCGGGAACTACAATGAGCAGTTCTTC. Its protein product is CASSLDIPTSGNYNEQFF.

This clonotype has just a few counts. CDR3 DNA: TGTGCCAGCAGCTTAAGAGGGCCGAGAGGGCAGAGGGCAACTAATGAAAAACTGTTTTTT. Its translation: CASSLRGPRGQRATNEKLFF. V gene TRBV7-8 combines with J gene TRBJ1-4; D is unclear. V was shortened by 2 bases and J by 0 bases, with 22 bases between the two germline ends. Per germline, CDR1 SGHVS and CDR2 FQNEAQ. The CDR3 totals 20 residues.

This clonotype has a count of ten or more. The chain combines TRBV7-3 with TRBJ1-2; 7 bases match TRBD1. CDR3 length: 15 amino acids. V lost 5 bases and J lost 7; bases outside the gene matches: 13. Germline values: CDR1 SGHTA, CDR2 FQGTGA. CDR3 sequence (DNA): TGTGCCAGCAGCAGAGACAGGGCGTCATCTGGTGGCTACACCTTC. This gives the protein CASSRDRASSGGYTF.

This clonotype was counted at least ten times. This chain uses TRBV20-1 with TRBJ1-5; TRBD1 matches at 9 bases. The CDR3 spans 15 residues. Trimming at V came to 1 base and at J to 6 bases, leaving 7 bases not matched to a gene. Germline CDR1 reads DFQATT; CDR2 reads SNEGSKA (reference sequence). The DNA of the CDR3 is TGCAGTGCTAGAGCGAAAGGGACAGGGCTTCAGCCCCAGCATTTT. It is translated as CSARAKGTGLQPQHF.

This clonotype appeared many times. The chain carries TRBV5-1 and TRBJ2-7, with D possibly TRBD1 on 6 matching bases. The germline V and J ends were trimmed by 3 bases and 3 bases, with 13 bases remaining between them. Germline CDR1 and CDR2: SGHRS and YFSETQ. The CDR3 extends over 14 amino acids. CDR3 nucleotide sequence: TGCGCCAGCAGCTCAGGGGTAGAGTACTACGAGCAGTACTTC. Encoded protein: CASSSGVEYYEQYF.

This clonotype showed up many times. This chain uses TRBV3-1 with TRBJ2-3; maybe TRBD1 (6 bases). Trimming removed 1 base from V and 1 base from J, with 9 bases in between. The CDR3 loop spans 15 amino acids. CDR1 is LGHDT and CDR2 is YNNKEL in the germline V gene (reference sequence). In DNA form, the CDR3 reads TGTGCCAGCAGCCAAGTTGAGGGGGGCACAGATACGCAGTATTTT. It is translated as CASSQVEGGTDTQYF.

This clonotype was counted at least ten times. The chain combines TRBV5-1 with TRBJ2-4; D not resolved. The CDR3 has 15 residues. V gave up 1 base and J gave up 5 bases, with 13 bases separating them. The germline CDR1 and CDR2 sequences are SGHRS and YFSETQ. CDR3 DNA sequence: TGCGCCAGCAGCTTGACGGTTCAGTTCGAAAACATTCAGTACTTC. Translation gives CASSLTVQFENIQYF.

This clonotype was counted between two and nine times. CDR3 nucleotides: TGTGCCAGCACCCAAGGGCTCTTTCAAGAGACCCAGTACTTC. Amino acids: CASTQGLFQETQYF. The V gene is TRBV7-2, the J gene TRBJ2-5; D not certain. Trimming removed 7 bases at V and 2 bases at J, with 14 bases between. The germline CDR1 and CDR2 sequences are SGHTA and FQGNSA. The CDR3 sequence is 14 residues long.

In this sample, this clonotype turned up many times. The CDR3 sequence is CAIRDTTAKNIQYF. In nucleotides, the CDR3 is TGTGCCATCAGGGACACTACAGCCAAAAACATTCAGTACTTC. The chain joins TRBV10-3 to TRBJ2-4, with D maybe TRBD1 (5 bases). Trimming shortened V by 6 bases and J by 0 bases, and 9 bases separated the two germline ends. The CDR3 contains 14 residues. Germline-derived CDR1 and CDR2 are ENHRY and SYGVKD.

This clonotype was seen a few times. The rearrangement links TRBV10-1 to TRBJ2-7, with 9 positions matching TRBD1. The CDR3 runs 16 residues. CDR1 and CDR2 (germline): WNHNN, SYGVQD (reference sequence). The ends lost 3 bases at V and 7 bases at J; junction bases unmatched: 13. The CDR3 reads CASSELQGAPPGEQYF. The CDR3 bases are TGCGCCAGCAGTGAACTACAGGGGGCTCCCCCTGGGGAGCAGTACTTC.

The CDR3 DNA reads TGTGCCAGCTCACCACCACCAGGCAAAGAAGATGGCTACACCTTC. This translates into CASSPPPGKEDGYTF. The chain combines TRBV18 with TRBJ1-2; D uncertain. The CDR3 runs 15 residues. The V and J ends lost 0 bases and 6 bases respectively, with 14 bases between them. The germline V gene has CDR1 KGHSH and CDR2 LQKENI.

This clonotype has ten or more counts. V is TRBV27 and J is TRBJ2-7; D may be TRBD2 (7 bases). CDR3 length equals 14 residues. Germline-derived CDR1 and CDR2 are MNHEY and SMNVEV (reference sequence). Trimming stripped 6 bases from V and 0 bases from J, with 12 bases between. CDR3 nucleotide sequence: TGTGCCAGCAGCGCGGGGGCCCGCTCCTACGAGCAGTACTTC. Protein product: CASSAGARSYEQYF.

In its sample, this clonotype was seen many times. The chain has TRBV4-3 and TRBJ2-1; 8 bases match TRBD2. CDR3 size: 15 residues. V gave up 0 bases and J gave up 8 bases; unmatched junction bases: 6. The germline V gene has CDR1 LGHNA and CDR2 YSLEER. CDR3 residues: CASSQDRTSGDEQFF. CDR3 nucleotide sequence: TGCGCCAGCAGCCAAGATAGAACTAGCGGCGATGAGCAGTTCTTC.

This clonotype has at least ten counts. This chain connects TRBV5-1 to TRBJ1-4; tentatively, D is TRBD1 (5 bases). Trimming took 2 bases from V and 5 from J, leaving 19 bases between them. Germline CDR1 reads SGHRS; CDR2 reads YFSETQ. The CDR3 runs 17 residues. The CDR3 DNA sequence: TGCGCCAGCAGCTTACCCGGGAGCGGGGGGTTAAATGAAAAACTGTTTTTT. This translates into CASSLPGSGGLNEKLFF.

In this sample, this clonotype turned up many times. The chain employs TRBV5-1 and TRBJ2-2, with 7 bases that match TRBD1. The CDR3 spans 15 residues. V dropped 4 bases and J dropped 2; count of bases not matched to a gene: 5. Per germline, CDR1 SGHRS and CDR2 YFSETQ. This CDR3 is CASSPGTANTGELFF. In DNA form, the CDR3 reads TGCGCCAGCAGCCCGGGGACAGCTAACACCGGGGAGCTGTTTTTT.

This clonotype was seen many times. This chain uses TRBV5-5 with TRBJ2-2; 12 bases map to TRBD2. After removal of 1 base from V and 6 bases from J, the junction contained 4 bases not matched to a gene. The CDR3 extends over 16 amino acids. Germline CDR1 is SGHKS and CDR2 is YYEKEE (reference sequence). CDR3 DNA: TGTGCCAGCAGCTTGACTAGCGGGGGGATAGCCGGGGAGCTGTTTTTT. Its translation is CASSLTSGGIAGELFF.